This note documents a single TCR beta chain sequence. CDR3 size: 16 residues. The V end was cut by 5 bases, the J end by 3 bases, with 20 bases between. Germline V CDR1 and CDR2: SGHVS, FQNEAQ. TCRdb's table, derived via immunoSEQ multiplex PCR, lists solely in-frame clones and lacks some. The sample holds under 20,000 clones, around 88% seen once. The sample is drawn from a study of early stage breast cancer tumors. The overall study: About 70% of the 16 invasive tumors were ER+, PR+ and HER2-.

The TCR comes from a person aged 65-85 years with breast cancer. Material for sequencing was blood. The chain uses TRBV7-8 and TRBJ2-7, with D perhaps TRBD2 (5 bases). DNA of the CDR3: TGTGCCAGCAGCCGAGGGCCCCGGGGAGCGTACTACGAGCAGTACTTC. As protein: CASSRGPRGAYYEQYF.